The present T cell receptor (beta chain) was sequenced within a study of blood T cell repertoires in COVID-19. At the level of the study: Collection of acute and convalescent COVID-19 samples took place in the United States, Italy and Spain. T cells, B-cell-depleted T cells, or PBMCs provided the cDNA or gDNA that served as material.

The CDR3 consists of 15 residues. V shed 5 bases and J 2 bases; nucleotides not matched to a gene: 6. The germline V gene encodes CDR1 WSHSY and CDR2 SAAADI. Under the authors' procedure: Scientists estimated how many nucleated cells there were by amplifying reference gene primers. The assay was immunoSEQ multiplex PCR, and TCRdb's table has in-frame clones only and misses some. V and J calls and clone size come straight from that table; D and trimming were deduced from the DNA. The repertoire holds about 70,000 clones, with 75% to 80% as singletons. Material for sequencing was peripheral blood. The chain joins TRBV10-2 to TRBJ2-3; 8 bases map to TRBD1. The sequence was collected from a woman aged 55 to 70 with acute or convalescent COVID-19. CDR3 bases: TGCGCCAGCAGTTTGACAGGGGTCGCCACAGATACGCAGTATTTT. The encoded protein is CASSLTGVATDTQYF.